Described below is a single T cell receptor beta chain sequence and its context. A few counts support this clonotype. Its antigen has not been determined. One base away there is no much larger clone; base qualities are not given. All donors were healthy Caucasians. Three pairs of female monozygotic twins, all aged roughly 18 to 30 years, were included in the twin cohort. Peripheral blood mononuclear cells were used as the source from which RNA for TCR libraries was isolated. The library was produced with 5' RACE. The data were produced on an Illumina HiSeq 2000. Template switching added a universal primer binding site, and the final cDNA carried a unique molecular identifier that allowed TCR cDNA molecules to be counted accurately. Specific primers in the conserved constant-segment region were used to synthesize first-strand cDNA for the TCR alpha and beta chains. Each cDNA library was double barcoded, with a SMART-Mk sample barcode plus Illumina barcodes, to control for contamination. TruSeq adapter sequences along with Illumina sample barcodes were introduced in two successive PCR steps. Sequencing of the TCR alpha and beta cDNA libraries was done on the Illumina HiSeq platform using custom primers. Processing in the source paper ran as follows. MiGEC processed the raw reads to extract unique molecular identifiers, while MiXCR was used to determine the CDR3 positions. For each individual, recombination models were inferred using an EM algorithm with the repgenHMM and IGoR tools. Shared clonotype analysis was performed with the tcR package in R, normalizing sharing by the product of cloneset sizes. To study raw recombination without the effects of thymic and clonal selection, out-of-frame nonproductive sequences were analyzed. In TCRdb, the public reads were trimmed at Q25 with fastp and aligned with MiXCR, with productive beta chains retained. Merged by CDR3 protein, the rows form single entries marked with the most common genes and DNA. The V and J calls, along with clone size, are taken from TCRdb and not from the paper's own processing. Recorded for this sample are fewer than 650,000 distinct CDR3 sequences; just under 10% of them occurred a single time. Jointly, the top ten make up under 3% of the sample.

These data originate in a study of identical twins (dated by TCRdb to 2016 to 2017). Some background on the complete study: TCR alpha and beta repertoires from monozygotic twins, unrelated adults of various ages and cord blood were deep-sequenced to test whether fetal clonotypes persist. To rule out contamination, the twin experiments were replicated at different times with different library preparation protocols.

The study at large found these results: Invariant T cells such as MAIT and iNKT could partly confound zero-insertion analyses, although diverse VJ usage argued against such confounding for most clonotypes. Because the same donors could not be followed over many years, conclusions were based on cross-sectional statistical analysis. In monozygotic twins, recombination models systematically underestimated out-of-frame TCR alpha sharing, but the models matched the sharing seen between unrelated individuals. In beta out-of-frame sequences, excess twin sharing was weaker, because having fewer shared sequences lowered the signal-to-noise ratio. Compared with coincidental sharing between unrelated individuals, an excess of low generation-probability sequences was observed among out-of-frame TCR alpha sequences shared between twins. Abundant cord blood beta clonotypes carried fewer insertions; young adult naive repertoires showed a weaker similar trend, while memory repertoires showed none.

The same data also went into a second study, on yellow fever vaccine responses in identical twins. Reported in the second study: The T cell response to vaccination in identical twins was reported by the authors to appear partly convergent and partly personalized. In the study, vaccine-responding T cell clones were precisely tracked in identical twins.

This clonotype was obtained from a young woman in good health. The material sequenced was PBMCs.

The CDR3 amino acid sequence is: CASSYSTRDALAKNIQYF. The DNA reads TGTGCCAGCAGTTACTCGACGAGGGACGCTCTAGCCAAAAACATTCAGTACTTC. In this chain, TRBV6-5 is recombined with TRBJ2-4; the D gene could be either TRBD1 or TRBD2, each agreeing at 5 bases. Inclusive of the bounding cysteine and phenylalanine, the CDR3 is 18 residues long. Only CDR3 DNA is held: 54 bases, read in frame from base 1. In the germline V gene, CDR1 corresponds to MNHEY and CDR2 to SVGAGI. V is clipped by 0 bases and J by 0 bases, and the sequence between their germline boundaries is 15 bases long.